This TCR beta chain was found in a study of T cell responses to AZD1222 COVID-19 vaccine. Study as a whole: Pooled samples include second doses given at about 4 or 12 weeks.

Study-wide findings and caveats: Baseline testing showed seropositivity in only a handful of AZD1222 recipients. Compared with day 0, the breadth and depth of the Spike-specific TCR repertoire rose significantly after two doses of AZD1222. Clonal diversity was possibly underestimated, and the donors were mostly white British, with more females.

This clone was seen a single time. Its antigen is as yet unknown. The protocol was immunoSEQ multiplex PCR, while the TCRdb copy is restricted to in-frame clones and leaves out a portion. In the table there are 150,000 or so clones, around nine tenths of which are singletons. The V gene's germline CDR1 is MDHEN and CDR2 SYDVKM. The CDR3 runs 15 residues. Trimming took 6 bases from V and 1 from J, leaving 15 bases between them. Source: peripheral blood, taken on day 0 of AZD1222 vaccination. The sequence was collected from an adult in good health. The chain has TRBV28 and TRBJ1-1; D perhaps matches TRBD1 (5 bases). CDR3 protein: CASSRGGAGNTEAFF. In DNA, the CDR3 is TGTGCCAGCAGCCGGGGCGGGGCGGGGAACACTGAAGCTTTCTTT.